These 14 T cell receptor beta chains were sequenced from one sample in a study of CD8 T cells in ankylosing spondylitis. TCRdb redid the calling of the 5' RACE reads with MiXCR, one entry per CDR3 protein. The sample has around 220,000 distinct CDR3 sequences, under 12% seen once. Sequencing input: blood, either unsorted or a sorted T cell fraction (not recorded which). These receptors came from a male donor with ankylosing spondylitis or in good health (not recorded which).

This clonotype occurred many times. This chain connects TRBV12-3 or TRBV12-4 to TRBJ1-4; D is undetermined. The V end lost 5 bases, the J end lost 10 bases, and 14 bases lay between the germline ends. This CDR3 has 13 residues. The DNA for the CDR3 is TGTGCCAGCAGTCCCGGGATCTCGACAAAACTGTTTTTT. Translating gives CASSPGISTKLFF.

In this sample, this clonotype turned up a few times. V gene TRBV6-1 combines with J gene TRBJ2-5, with D hard to call. Germline V lookup: CDR1 MNHNS, CDR2 SASEGT. V was cut by 4 bases and J by 5 bases, with 20 bases left in between. The CDR3 contains 16 residues. The CDR3 sequence: CASSGPQIPSAETQYF. The CDR3 DNA reads as TGTGCCAGCAGTGGCCCCCAGATACCTTCTGCGGAGACCCAGTACTTC.

This clonotype was picked up a small number of times. J is TRBJ2-3 and V is TRBV9; TRBD1 matches 12 bases. The CDR3 is 17 residues long. Germline assignment: CDR1 SGDLS and CDR2 YYNGEE. The V and J ends lost 0 bases and 5 bases, in that order; junction bases with no gene match: 7. Here the CDR3 reads CASSVGRGQGALDTQYF. The CDR3 DNA reads as TGTGCCAGCAGCGTAGGCCGGGGACAGGGGGCATTAGATACGCAGTATTTT.

This clonotype was observed many times. The chain recombines TRBV27 with TRBJ1-3; perhaps TRBD1 as D (5 bases). CDR1 is MNHEY and CDR2 is SMNVEV in the germline V gene (reference sequence). The CDR3 has 14 amino acids. V was pared by 2 bases and J by 4 bases, with 9 bases between. The CDR3 is CASSLRGSGNTIYF. The CDR3 DNA follows: TGTGCCAGCAGTTTACGGGGGTCCGGAAACACCATATATTTT.

This clonotype was seen many times. The chain carries TRBV5-6 and TRBJ1-6; D is unresolved. This CDR3 has 16 amino acids. V lost 3 bases and J lost 0, with 10 bases in between. The germline CDR1 and CDR2 sequences are SGHDT and YYEEEE. CDR3: CASSWSKSSYNSPLHF. CDR3 nucleotides: TGTGCCAGCAGCTGGTCTAAGAGCTCCTATAATTCACCCCTCCACTTT. The variable domain in full, completed from reference TRBV5-6 and TRBJ1-6, reads DAGVTQSPTHLIKTRGQQVTLRCSPKSGHDTVSWYQQALGQGPQFIFQYYEEEERQRGNFPDRFSGHQFPNYSSELNVNALLLGDSALYLCASSWSKSSYNSPLHFGNGTRLTVT.

This clonotype was picked up many times. The junction shows a germline mismatch at one end, possibly a read error. The chain combines TRBV20-1 with TRBJ2-1, with D unresolved. CDR3 size: 10 residues. CDR1 is DFQATT, CDR2 SNEGSKA, per germline (reference sequence). Here the CDR3 reads CSALSKTNIF. In DNA, the CDR3 is TGCAGTGCTCTTAGTAAGACCAATATCTTC.

This clonotype was recorded at least ten times. V gene TRBV29-1 combines with J gene TRBJ2-1, with 12 nucleotides matching TRBD2. V was clipped by 5 bases and J by 7 bases; unmatched bases: 9. This CDR3 spans 15 amino acids. Germline lookup yields CDR1 SQVTM and CDR2 ANQGSEA. CDR3 loop: CSVQTSGGRGNEQFF. CDR3 sequence (DNA): TGCAGCGTTCAGACTAGCGGGGGACGGGGGAATGAGCAGTTCTTC.

For this clonotype: This may stem from a read error, because a much larger clone lies one nucleotide away. The CDR3 is CSDTGGSSYNKQFF. For the CDR3, the DNA is TGCAGCGACACCGGGGGGAGCTCCTACAATAAGCAGTTCTTC. The chain couples TRBV29-1 to TRBJ2-1; 7 bases line up with TRBD2. The CDR3 contains 14 residues. Germline V gives CDR1 SQVTM, CDR2 ANQGSEA.

V and J are TRBV18 and TRBJ2-7; D might be TRBD2 (5 bases). The CDR3 has 13 residues. The V and J ends lost 3 bases and 6 bases respectively, with 12 bases between them. Germline V CDR1 and CDR2: KGHSH, LQKENI. The CDR3 coding sequence is TGTGCCAGCTCACCGAACCTAGCTGTCGAGCAGTACTTC. Residues: CASSPNLAVEQYF.

This clonotype has a handful of counts. The rearrangement links TRBV3-1 to TRBJ1-5; the D is unclear. The V and J ends lost 0 bases and 3 bases respectively, with 12 bases between them. This CDR3 has 16 residues. CDR1 and CDR2 (germline): LGHDT, YNNKEL (reference sequence). The CDR3 here is CASSQESSTNNQPQHF. Written as DNA, the CDR3 is TGTGCCAGCAGCCAAGAATCATCCACAAACAATCAGCCCCAGCATTTT. The full variable domain, completed using reference TRBV3-1 and TRBJ1-5, is DTAVSQTPKYLVTQMGNDKSIKCEQNLGHDTMYWYKQDSKKFLKIMFSYNNKELIINETVPNRFSPKSPDKAHLNLHINSLELGDSAVYFCASSQESSTNNQPQHFGDGTRLSIL.

This clonotype was recorded many times. J is TRBJ1-5 and V is TRBV12-3 or TRBV12-4; 7 bases line up with TRBD1. CDR3 length equals 15 residues. V lost 5 bases and J lost 0; bases outside the gene matches: 4. The CDR3 region is CASSGTVYSNQPQHF. CDR3 DNA sequence: TGTGCCAGCAGTGGGACAGTTTATAGCAATCAGCCCCAGCATTTT.

This clonotype occurred many times. In DNA, the CDR3 is TGTGCCAGCAGCTTAGCGCGCCAGACTAGCTACGAGCAGTACTTC. Translation gives CASSLARQTSYEQYF. The rearrangement uses TRBV7-2 and TRBJ2-7; TRBD2 might be the D (6 bases). The CDR3 spans 15 residues. Germline V gene data show CDR1 as SGHTA and CDR2 as FQGNSA. V was shortened by 0 bases and J by 3 bases, with 12 bases between the two germline ends.

This clonotype appeared a few times. This sequence joins TRBV6-1 and TRBJ2-2, with a weak D call TRBD2 (7 bases). The CDR3 runs 15 residues. Looked up from germline, CDR1 is MNHNS and CDR2 is SASEGT. Trimming left V 6 bases short and J 3 bases short, with 14 bases between. Written as DNA, the CDR3 is TGTGCCAGCAGGGCCACAGGGAGGGACACCGGGGAGCTGTTTTTT. Translated: CASRATGRDTGELFF.

The chain links TRBV2 to TRBJ2-5; D not resolved. V lost 2 bases and J lost 5, with 36 bases in between. In germline, CDR1 is SNHLY, CDR2 FYNNEI. CDR3 length: 22 residues. CDR3 in amino acids: CASSEPGVSTPRRSPYGETQYF. The DNA of the CDR3 is TGTGCCAGCAGTGAACCTGGGGTTTCAACCCCCCGGAGATCCCCTTACGGGGAGACCCAGTACTTC. Full variable domain (outside the CDR3, taken from reference TRBV2 and TRBJ2-5): EPEVTQTPSHQVTQMGQEVILRCVPISNHLYFYWYRQILGQKVEFLVSFYNNEISEKSEIFDDQFSVERPDGSNFTLKIRSTKLEDSAMYFCASSEPGVSTPRRSPYGETQYFGPGTRLLVL.